This TCR beta chain was found in a study of blood T cell repertoires in COVID-19. For the study at large: Acute and convalescent COVID-19 samples came from the United States, Italy and Spain. PBMCs, B-cell-depleted T cells, or T cells provided the cDNA or gDNA that made up the material.

Germline assignment: CDR1 SGHTA and CDR2 FQGNSA. The CDR3 sequence is 18 residues long. The V and J ends lost 3 bases and 4 bases respectively, with 23 bases between them. The assay was immunoSEQ multiplex PCR, and TCRdb's table has in-frame clones only and misses some. The sample contains about 140,000 clones, 70% to 80% of which appear only once. The clonotype originates from a woman over 75 with active or convalescent COVID-19. The sequencing sample was made of peripheral blood. This chain uses TRBV7-2 with TRBJ2-3; tentative D call: TRBD2 (6 bases). CDR3 residues: CASSFAALRQGGADTQYF. CDR3 bases: TGTGCCAGCAGCTTTGCGGCCTTGAGGCAGGGAGGAGCAGATACGCAGTATTTT.